These 16 T cell receptor beta chains share one sample of origin, sequenced in a study of blood T cell repertoires in COVID-19. Here immunoSEQ multiplex PCR was the method, and the copy in TCRdb shows in-frame clones only, minus some. Here the sample spans more than 200,000 clones, just under 90% being singletons. Input material: peripheral blood. These receptors came from a man aged 30 to 45 with COVID-19, enrolled during active disease.

The chain carries TRBV7-8 and TRBJ1-3; D gene unclear. The CDR3 is made up of 17 amino acids. Looked up from germline, CDR1 is SGHVS and CDR2 is FQNEAQ. V shed 1 base and J shed 0 bases, with 13 bases lying between them. The CDR3: CASSLVVGVYSGNTIYF. CDR3 bases: TGTGCCAGCAGCTTAGTGGTCGGGGTCTACTCTGGAAACACCATATATTTT.

The chain combines TRBV15 with TRBJ1-2, with D possibly being TRBD1 (5 bases). This CDR3 has 13 residues. CDR1 and CDR2 (germline): LNHNV, YYDKDF (reference sequence). V was clipped by 3 bases and J by 7 bases, with 12 bases between them. CDR3 nucleotides: TGTGCCACCAGCAGTGACAGTGGGGTTGGCTACACCTTC. This sequence encodes CATSSDSGVGYTF.

The chain combines TRBV19 with TRBJ1-4; TRBD1 agrees at 11 bases. Losses at the gene ends were 4 bases for V and 7 bases for J; bases not matched to a gene: 8. The CDR3 is 16 amino acids. Germline loops: CDR1 LNHDA, CDR2 SQIVND (reference sequence). The CDR3 region has the DNA TGTGCCAGTAGTACGTCCCGGACAGGGGGCGGTGAAAAACTGTTTTTT. As protein: CASSTSRTGGGEKLFF.

The chain couples TRBV6-5 to TRBJ2-3; 7 bases agree with TRBD1. The V and J ends lost 7 bases and 0 bases, in that order; junction bases with no gene match: 7. Germline-derived CDR1 and CDR2 are MNHEY and SVGAGI. The CDR3 spans 15 residues. The CDR3 bases are TGTGCCAGCACTCTGACAGGGACCAGCACAGATACGCAGTATTTT. This encodes CASTLTGTSTDTQYF.

V gene TRBV5-1 combines with J gene TRBJ2-1; D is possibly TRBD2 (5 bases). This CDR3 region has 15 residues. CDR1 and CDR2 from the germline V gene are SGHRS and YFSETQ. The V gene lost 4 bases and the J gene lost 6 bases, with 17 bases spanning the gap. This CDR3 is CASSLNNARGNEQFF. DNA of the CDR3: TGCGCCAGCAGCCTGAATAATGCTCGGGGCAATGAGCAGTTCTTC. The full variable domain, in which reference TRBV5-1 and TRBJ2-1 provide the parts outside the CDR3, is KAGVTQTPRYLIKTRGQQVTLSCSPISGHRSVSWYQQTPGQGLQFLFEYFSETQRNKGNFPGRFSGRQFSNSRSEMNVSTLELGDSALYLCASSLNNARGNEQFFGPGTRLTVL.

The chain uses TRBV5-8 and TRBJ2-7, with TRBD1 as a possible D gene (5 bases). The CDR3 totals 12 residues. Trimming pared 3 bases from V and 5 bases from J, leaving 9 bases between. Germline values: CDR1 SGHTS, CDR2 YDEGEE. The CDR3 DNA follows: TGTGCCAGCAGCTCCGACAGTAACGAGCAGTACTTC. It yields the protein CASSSDSNEQYF.

V gene TRBV29-1 combines with J gene TRBJ1-2, with unresolved D. The germline CDR1 and CDR2 sequences are SQVTM and ANQGSEA. V was clipped by 3 bases and J by 3 bases, with 5 bases between them. The CDR3 loop spans 11 amino acids. The CDR3 protein is CSVEVDYGYTF. The CDR3 DNA reads TGCAGCGTTGAGGTAGACTATGGCTACACCTTC.

The V call is TRBV7-8, the J call TRBJ1-6; perhaps TRBD1 as D (5 bases). The CDR3 consists of 14 residues. Germline V gives CDR1 SGHVS, CDR2 FQNEAQ. V was pared by 0 bases and J by 7 bases, with 7 bases between. The DNA for the CDR3 is TGTGCCAGCAGCTTAGCCCCAGGGAATTCACCCCTCCACTTT. It yields the protein CASSLAPGNSPLHF.

The CDR3 spells CATSDPTGVQPQHF. The CDR3 DNA reads TGTGCCACCAGTGACCCAACAGGGGTCCAGCCCCAGCATTTT. The chain recombines TRBV24-1 with TRBJ1-5; 7 bases line up with TRBD1. CDR1 is KGHDR and CDR2 is SFDVKD in the germline V gene. The CDR3 totals 14 residues. The J segment lost 7 bases and the V segment lost 4 bases, leaving 6 bases of the junction unmatched.

In this sample, this clone turned up once. V is TRBV4-1 and J is TRBJ2-7, with TRBD2 matching over 11 bases. The CDR3 has 16 residues. V lost 0 bases, J lost 3 bases, and 4 bases stayed unmatched. The V gene's germline CDR1 is MGHRA and CDR2 YSYEKL. The CDR3 is CASSQDNSGGVYEQYF. The DNA of the CDR3 is TGCGCCAGCAGCCAAGATAATAGCGGGGGGGTCTACGAGCAGTACTTC.

The CDR3 protein is CASSLGTGGSYNSPLHF. CDR3 coding DNA: TGTGCCAGCAGCTTAGGGACAGGGGGCTCTTATAATTCACCCCTCCACTTT. The chain employs TRBV7-9 and TRBJ1-6; 11 bases line up with TRBD1. The junction had 3 bases not matched to a gene; V was cut back by 1 base and J by 4 bases. There are 17 residues in the CDR3. The germline V gene encodes CDR1 SEHNR and CDR2 FQNEAQ (reference sequence).

This chain connects TRBV6-5 to TRBJ1-2; 8 nucleotides match TRBD1. The germline V gene has CDR1 MNHEY and CDR2 SVGAGI. V lost 6 bases, J lost 5 bases, and 8 bases stayed unmatched. This CDR3 contains 14 residues. The CDR3 here is CASRAPGQAYGYTF. In nucleotides, the CDR3 is TGTGCCAGCAGGGCTCCGGGACAGGCTTATGGCTACACCTTC.

The chain combines TRBV7-2 with TRBJ2-1; the match to TRBD2 covers 12 bases. CDR1 SGHTA and CDR2 FQGNSA come from the germline V gene. The CDR3 is 15 amino acids. The V segment lost 8 bases and the J segment 7 bases; nucleotides outside the gene matches: 9. The CDR3 region has the DNA TGTGCCAGCCCTTCTAGCGGGGGGGCCCGGAATGAGCAGTTCTTC. This sequence encodes CASPSSGGARNEQFF.

DNA for the CDR3: TGTGCCAGCAGCCTACAGGGACCCCAGAACACCGGGGAGCTGTTTTTT. It is translated as CASSLQGPQNTGELFF. The chain combines TRBV7-3 with TRBJ2-2; a weak D match, TRBD1 (6 bases). V shed 5 bases and J shed 1 base, with 14 bases lying between them. The germline V gene has CDR1 SGHTA and CDR2 FQGTGA. The length of the CDR3 is 16 residues.

This chain links TRBV15 with TRBJ1-5; 8 positions agree with TRBD1. In germline, CDR1 is LNHNV, CDR2 YYDKDF (reference sequence). This CDR3 is 14 amino acids long. J lost 6 bases, V lost 1 base, and 2 bases had no gene match. CDR3 sequence (DNA): TGTGCCACCAGCAGAGTAACAGGGGGTCAGCCCCAGCATTTT. Protein sequence: CATSRVTGGQPQHF.

The rearrangement joins TRBV28 to TRBJ2-7; D perhaps matches TRBD2 (6 bases). Germline lookup yields CDR1 MDHEN and CDR2 SYDVKM. The V and J ends lost 3 bases and 5 bases respectively, with 14 bases between them. CDR3 length: 14 residues. The CDR3 nucleotides read TGTGCCAGCAGTTTTGCTGCGGGACGGGACGAGCAGTACTTC. Translated: CASSFAAGRDEQYF.